Each of the 17 T cell receptor beta chains below was sequenced from the same sample in a study of blood T cell repertoires in COVID-19. TCRdb's copy holds only in-frame clones and misses some; the assay was immunoSEQ multiplex PCR. The data contain fewer than 250,000 clones, around 80% of them singletons. The sequencing sample was made of PBMCs or T cells enriched from blood (not recorded which). These receptor sequences come from a man in his sixties who had recovered from COVID-19.

The chain links TRBV27 to TRBJ2-1, with a possible D match to TRBD1 (5 bases). There are 15 residues in the CDR3. The germline gives CDR1 MNHEY, CDR2 SMNVEV (reference sequence). V shed 6 bases and J shed 1 base, with 13 bases lying between them. The CDR3 DNA reads as TGTGCCAGCAGCATACCAGGGAAATCCTACAATGAGCAGTTCTTC. This sequence encodes CASSIPGKSYNEQFF.

J is TRBJ2-1 and V is TRBV7-8; 10 bases are shared with TRBD1. The trim removed 5 bases at V and 6 bases at J, leaving 4 bases unmatched. Germline CDR1 SGHVS, CDR2 FQNEAQ. This CDR3 comprises 14 residues. CDR3 DNA sequence: TGTGCCAGCAGCACCCGGGACAGGGGCAATGAGCAGTTCTTC. Translation: CASSTRDRGNEQFF.

This clone has more than one count but fewer than ten. The chain is built from TRBV5-1 and TRBJ2-1; D is unresolved. V was clipped by 0 bases and J by 5 bases, with 15 bases between them. The germline V gene has CDR1 SGHRS and CDR2 YFSETQ. The CDR3 totals 16 residues. The CDR3 bases are TGCGCCAGCAGCTTGGCCGGTAGTAGCCTAAACAATGAGCAGTTCTTC. Translated: CASSLAGSSLNNEQFF.

The CDR3 coding sequence is TGTGCCAGCAGCTTAGTGGGACAGGGGCTGGGAAACACCATATATTTT. This sequence encodes CASSLVGQGLGNTIYF. This chain connects TRBV7-8 to TRBJ1-3; 10 positions agree with TRBD1. The junction had 4 bases not matched to a gene; V was cut back by 1 base and J by 4 bases. CDR1 and CDR2 (germline): SGHVS, FQNEAQ. The CDR3 runs 16 residues.

This clone was observed a single time. The chain combines TRBV9 with TRBJ1-6; D is perhaps TRBD1 (5 bases). The CDR3 has 16 residues. Per the germline V gene, CDR1 is SGDLS and CDR2 is YYNGEE. V lost 2 bases, J lost 0 bases, and 9 bases lay in between. The DNA for the CDR3 is TGTGCCAGCAGCGTGCAGGGTGACTCCTATAATTCACCCCTCCACTTT. It specifies CASSVQGDSYNSPLHF.

Here the CDR3 reads CASSSDRGRGTGELFF. CDR3 nucleotide sequence: TGTGCCAGCAGTTCGGACAGGGGTCGGGGGACCGGGGAGCTGTTTTTT. The chain combines TRBV5-4 with TRBJ2-2, with 9 bases that match TRBD1. Germline assignment: CDR1 SGHNT and CDR2 YYREEE (reference sequence). The CDR3 loop spans 16 amino acids. Germline trimming cut 5 bases from V and 5 bases from J; bases unmatched to any gene: 10.

Here the CDR3 DNA reads TGCGCCAGCAGCTTTCCCAAAGGCGGGGGAGTTGGTGATGAGCAGTTCTTC. Translated: CASSFPKGGGVGDEQFF. This sequence joins TRBV5-1 and TRBJ2-1, with TRBD2 identical over 7 bases. Germline trimming cut 2 bases from V and 8 bases from J; bases unmatched to any gene: 16. CDR1 is SGHRS, CDR2 YFSETQ, per germline. The CDR3 is 17 amino acids.

The chain couples TRBV19 to TRBJ2-1; TRBD1 matches 10 bases. The germline gives CDR1 LNHDA, CDR2 SQIVND (reference sequence). The CDR3 sequence is 15 residues long. V shed 4 bases, J shed 4 bases, and the junction held 4 bases outside the gene matches. The CDR3 DNA is TGTGCCAGTAGTACCTGGACAGGGGGGTACAATGAGCAGTTCTTC. The encoded protein is CASSTWTGGYNEQFF.

This clone showed up just a few times. J is TRBJ2-7 and V is TRBV7-2; no clear D gene. This CDR3 comprises 15 residues. Per germline, CDR1 SGHTA and CDR2 FQGNSA. With 1 base removed from V and 4 bases from J, the gap between germline ends came to 14 bases. The CDR3 DNA reads as TGTGCCAGCAGCTTAGTCGTTAGTTACCCTTACGAGCAGTACTTC. Translated, it gives CASSLVVSYPYEQYF.

This rearrangement joins TRBV7-2 to TRBJ1-4; D is perhaps TRBD1 (5 bases). The length of the CDR3 is 16 residues. Trimming stripped 2 bases from V and 5 bases from J, with 15 bases between. Germline V gives CDR1 SGHTA, CDR2 FQGNSA. As DNA, the CDR3 is TGTGCCAGCAGCTTACTAGGAGGGGCGTTGAATGAAAAACTGTTTTTT. Translating gives CASSLLGGALNEKLFF.

This chain links TRBV19 with TRBJ1-5; 7 nucleotides match TRBD1. V shed 6 bases and J 4 bases; nucleotides not matched to a gene: 12. The CDR3 runs to 16 residues. Per germline, CDR1 LNHDA and CDR2 SQIVND (reference sequence). CDR3 DNA: TGTGCCAGTAGAAGAGACAGGGATTATCGGAATCAGCCCCAGCATTTT. The encoded protein is CASRRDRDYRNQPQHF. The entire variable domain, with the rest obtained from reference TRBV19 and TRBJ1-5, is as follows: DGGITQSPKYLFRKEGQNVTLSCEQNLNHDAMYWYRQDPGQGLRLIYYSQIVNDFQKGDIAEGYSVSREKKESFPLTVTSAQKNPTAFYLCASRRDRDYRNQPQHFGDGTRLSIL.

This chain uses TRBV2 with TRBJ1-4; possibly TRBD1 for D (5 bases). The CDR3 is 14 residues long. Germline V gene sequence: CDR1 SNHLY, CDR2 FYNNEI. The V gene lost 3 bases and the J gene lost 1 base, with 6 bases spanning the gap. The DNA of the CDR3 is TGTGCCAGCAGTGATACAGGAACTAATGAAAAACTGTTTTTT. Residues: CASSDTGTNEKLFF.

This clone showed up just a few times. V is TRBV27 and J is TRBJ2-7; 8 positions match TRBD2. The V gene end was trimmed by 2 bases and the J gene end by 6 bases; junction bases not matched to a gene: 3. CDR3 length: 13 amino acids. In germline, CDR1 is MNHEY, CDR2 SMNVEV (reference sequence). The CDR3 region has the DNA TGTGCCAGCAGTTTAATAGCGGGGAGCGAGCAGTACTTC. Its translation: CASSLIAGSEQYF.

The V gene is TRBV14, the J gene TRBJ2-3, with 11 bases lining up with TRBD2. The CDR3 spans 16 residues. Germline V gene sequence: CDR1 SGHDN, CDR2 FVKESK. Trimming at V came to 3 bases and at J to 4 bases, leaving 6 bases not matched to a gene. CDR3 sequence: CASSQPGLAASDTQYF. DNA for the CDR3: TGTGCCAGCAGCCAGCCGGGACTAGCGGCTTCAGATACGCAGTATTTT.

A word on this clone: At one end, the junction sequence differs from germline, possibly due to a read error. Other DNA sequences of this sample code for an identical CDR3. This chain links TRBV18 with TRBJ1-2; a possible D gene is TRBD1 (5 bases). Germline V CDR1 and CDR2: KGHSH, LQKENI. CDR3 length: 15 residues. DNA of the CDR3: TGTGCCAGCTCACCATTGACAGCCTTGGACTATGGCTATACCTTC. Its translation is CASSPLTALDYGYTF.

The chain has TRBV19 and TRBJ2-3, with D possibly TRBD1 on 5 matching bases. Germline CDR1 and CDR2: LNHDA and SQIVND (reference sequence). CDR3 size: 15 residues. Trimming cost V 1 base and J 3 bases, with 11 bases left between them. The CDR3 coding sequence is TGTGCCAGTAGTATAGGGGCAGGGTTGACAGATACGCAGTATTTT. Translated: CASSIGAGLTDTQYF.

The chain has TRBV5-1 and TRBJ2-7, with TRBD1 matching 7 bases. Germline CDR1 and CDR2: SGHRS and YFSETQ. The CDR3 spans 13 residues. J gave up 5 bases and V 0 bases, and 2 bases lay outside the gene matches. CDR3 DNA sequence: TGCGCCAGCAGCTTGGGACAGGGCGACGAGCAGTACTTC. Translation gives CASSLGQGDEQYF. The full variable domain, in which reference TRBV5-1 and TRBJ2-7 provide the parts outside the CDR3, is KAGVTQTPRYLIKTRGQQVTLSCSPISGHRSVSWYQQTPGQGLQFLFEYFSETQRNKGNFPGRFSGRQFSNSRSEMNVSTLELGDSALYLCASSLGQGDEQYFGPGTRLTVT.